Each of the 26 T cell receptor beta chains below was sequenced from the same sample in a study of shared clonotypes between healthy human individuals. TCRdb keeps only in-frame clones here, not all; method: immunoSEQ multiplex PCR. The table lists hundreds of thousands of clones, under 80% of them singletons. Sequences were obtained from memory CD4+ T cells sorted from blood. Stated subset: CD45RA-negative fraction. Receptors originate from a woman aged 25 to 39 in good health.

A note on this clone: Just one base apart from a much larger clone, this may be a read error. Other DNA sequences in this specimen translate into the identical CDR3. This chain connects TRBV30 to TRBJ1-3, with D unresolved. CDR1 is GTSNPN, CDR2 SVGIG, per germline (reference sequence). The CDR3 consists of 13 residues. The DNA for the CDR3 is TGTGCCTGGGGAGTCAGTTCTGGAAATACCATATATTTT. It specifies CAWGVSSGNTIYF.

V and J are TRBV29-1 and TRBJ1-2, with TRBD1 matching 8 bases. V gave up 6 bases and J gave up 8 bases; unmatched junction bases: 11. The CDR3 totals 13 residues. The germline V gene has CDR1 SQVTM and CDR2 ANQGSEA. The CDR3 coding sequence is TGCAGCGTCGACAGGACAGGGAGAGGAGGCTACACCTTC. This codes for CSVDRTGRGGYTF.

V gene TRBV5-4 combines with J gene TRBJ2-5; TRBD2 agrees at 14 bases. The junction had 14 bases not matched to a gene; V was cut back by 4 bases and J by 9 bases. Germline CDR1 reads SGHNT; CDR2 reads YYREEE (reference sequence). The CDR3 runs 17 residues. The DNA of the CDR3 is TGTGCCAGCAGCCCGGGGACTAGCGGGAGCCGTCTAGGGTCCCAGTACTTC. This translates into CASSPGTSGSRLGSQYF.

The gene calls are TRBV27 and TRBJ1-2, with a possible D match to TRBD1 (6 bases). The V gene lost 5 bases and the J gene lost 8 bases, with 21 bases spanning the gap. The CDR3 extends over 15 amino acids. Germline-derived CDR1 and CDR2 are MNHEY and SMNVEV (reference sequence). The CDR3 DNA follows: TGTGCCAGCAGTCCAACGGGGGGCGCCACGAGAGGCTACACCTTC. Residues: CASSPTGGATRGYTF.

This clone was seen more than once but under ten times. Other DNA sequences within the sample encode an identical CDR3. The chain couples TRBV2 to TRBJ1-2; D is unclear. CDR1 is SNHLY and CDR2 is FYNNEI in the germline V gene. The ends were cut back, 1 base at V and 3 bases at J, with 6 bases in the middle. This CDR3 has 13 amino acids. The CDR3 nucleotides are TGTGCCAGCAGTGAAGGAGGGTACTATGGCTACACCTTC. Protein: CASSEGGYYGYTF. The variable domain in full, with the rest retrieved from reference TRBV2 and TRBJ1-2, is EPEVTQTPSHQVTQMGQEVILRCVPISNHLYFYWYRQILGQKVEFLVSFYNNEISEKSEIFDDQFSVERPDGSNFTLKIRSTKLEDSAMYFCASSEGGYYGYTFGSGTRLTVV.

The rearrangement joins TRBV29-1 to TRBJ2-7; 8 positions agree with TRBD2. J gave up 3 bases and V 1 base, and 11 bases lay outside the gene matches. The CDR3 length is 16 residues. Germline CDR1 SQVTM, CDR2 ANQGSEA. CDR3 residues: CSVEGSESGGLYEQYF. The CDR3 DNA follows: TGCAGCGTTGAAGGGTCAGAATCGGGAGGGCTCTACGAGCAGTACTTC.

This chain uses TRBV6-6 with TRBJ1-1; weak D call: TRBD1 (5 bases). Deletions cut 6 bases from V and 0 bases from J, with 8 bases between. The germline CDR1 and CDR2 sequences are MNHNY and SVGAGI (reference sequence). The CDR3 has 13 amino acids. CDR3 in DNA: TGTGCCAGCAGCAGGGTCCTGAACACTGAAGCTTTCTTT. Amino acids: CASSRVLNTEAFF.

The V gene is TRBV10-3, the J gene TRBJ1-3; D not certain. Germline lookup yields CDR1 ENHRY and CDR2 SYGVKD. CDR3 length: 14 residues. Trimming took off 5 bases at V and 0 bases at J, with 8 bases between the two ends. DNA of the CDR3: TGTGCCATCAGTCGGACTGCCTCTGGAAACACCATATATTTT. Protein: CAISRTASGNTIYF.

This chain connects TRBV19 to TRBJ2-3; TRBD1 matches at 7 bases. CDR3 length: 15 residues. The V segment lost 3 bases and the J segment 3 bases; nucleotides outside the gene matches: 6. CDR1 LNHDA and CDR2 SQIVND come from the germline V gene (reference sequence). The CDR3 DNA reads as TGTGCCAGTAGTATGACAGGGTCAACGACAGATACGCAGTATTTT. This sequence encodes CASSMTGSTTDTQYF.

The chain recombines TRBV5-1 with TRBJ2-7; 10 bases are shared with TRBD1. Germline loops: CDR1 SGHRS, CDR2 YFSETQ. With V trimmed by 0 bases and J by 3 bases, 9 bases remained unmatched. CDR3 length equals 17 residues. The CDR3 protein is CASSLALTGDRGYEQYF. The DNA for the CDR3 is TGCGCCAGCAGCTTGGCATTGACGGGGGACAGGGGCTACGAGCAGTACTTC.

This clone was counted between two and nine times. For the CDR3, the DNA is TGTGCCAGCAGTTCCCGTGCGATCGGACGCCACAATGAGCAGTTCTTC. Residues: CASSSRAIGRHNEQFF. The chain links TRBV7-3 to TRBJ2-1; D is unresolved. The CDR3 loop spans 16 amino acids. V dropped 6 bases and J dropped 5 bases, with 20 bases sitting between them. CDR1 is SGHTA and CDR2 is FQGTGA in the germline V gene.

The V and J genes are TRBV19 and TRBJ2-3; TRBD2 is a possible D gene (6 bases). The CDR3 length is 11 residues. From germline, CDR1 is LNHDA and CDR2 SQIVND (reference sequence). The V gene lost 7 bases and the J gene lost 8 bases, with 10 bases spanning the gap. The CDR3 nucleotides read TGTGCCAGTATGCAGGGAGGTACGCAGTATTTT. This gives the protein CASMQGGTQYF.

The chain employs TRBV6-6 and TRBJ2-1; maybe TRBD1 (6 bases). Looked up from germline, CDR1 is MNHNY and CDR2 is SVGAGI (reference sequence). With 6 bases removed from V and 7 bases from J, the gap between germline ends came to 16 bases. The CDR3 is made up of 14 amino acids. The CDR3 DNA reads as TGTGCCAGCAGAGAGTCTACAGGGCAAAATGAGCAGTTCTTC. Its protein product is CASRESTGQNEQFF.

A single count supports this clone. The chain is built from TRBV6-6 and TRBJ1-4; D might be TRBD1 (6 bases). In germline, CDR1 is MNHNY, CDR2 SVGAGI (reference sequence). The CDR3 sequence is 13 residues long. The V gene lost 9 bases and the J gene lost 2 bases, with 10 bases spanning the gap. The DNA for the CDR3 is TGTGCCAGTCGAGGGGGGACTAATGAAAAACTGTTTTTT. Translated: CASRGGTNEKLFF.

The rearrangement uses TRBV11-2 and TRBJ2-7; TRBD1 might be the D (5 bases). Germline CDR1 is SGHAT and CDR2 is FQNNGV. This CDR3 comprises 15 residues. V was pared by 4 bases and J by 2 bases, with 15 bases between. The DNA for the CDR3 is TGTGCCAGCAGCTCAAACAGGAAATCGACCTACGAGCAGTACTTC. It translates to CASSSNRKSTYEQYF. The whole variable domain, remainder taken from reference TRBV11-2 and TRBJ2-7, is EAGVAQSPRYKIIEKRQSVAFWCNPISGHATLYWYQQILGQGPKLLIQFQNNGVVDDSQLPKDRFSAERLKGVDSTLKIQPAKLEDSAVYLCASSSNRKSTYEQYFGPGTRLTVT.

V is TRBV6-1 and J is TRBJ2-2; D unresolved. CDR3 length equals 15 residues. With 7 bases removed from V and 0 bases from J, the gap between germline ends came to 12 bases. The V gene's germline CDR1 is MNHNS and CDR2 SASEGT. CDR3: CASNGRTTNTGELFF. For the CDR3, the DNA is TGTGCCAGCAACGGCCGGACGACGAACACCGGGGAGCTGTTTTTT.

About this clone itself: A much larger clone sits a single nucleotide away, making a read error possible. This sequence joins TRBV14 and TRBJ1-1; D is unclear. With 5 bases removed from V and 3 bases from J, the gap between germline ends came to 4 bases. The CDR3 has 11 residues. Germline CDR1 reads SGHDN; CDR2 reads FVKESK. CDR3 coding DNA: TGTGCCAGCAGCATGGACACTGAAGCTTTCTTT. This codes for CASSMDTEAFF.

V usage is TRBV5-1 and J usage is TRBJ2-1, with D maybe TRBD2 (7 bases). This CDR3 has 15 residues. Germline V gives CDR1 SGHRS, CDR2 YFSETQ. V was shortened by 2 bases and J by 2 bases, with 11 bases between the two germline ends. CDR3 protein: CASSLAGQTYNEQFF. CDR3 DNA sequence: TGCGCCAGCAGCTTAGCGGGACAAACCTACAATGAGCAGTTCTTC.

This clone was counted only a few times. J is TRBJ2-3 and V is TRBV15; D remains unclear. This CDR3 is 15 amino acids long. Trimming cost V 1 base and J 1 base, with 9 bases left between them. Germline lookup yields CDR1 LNHNV and CDR2 YYDKDF (reference sequence). The CDR3 sequence: CATSRGSERTDTQYF. For the CDR3, the DNA is TGTGCCACCAGCAGAGGAAGCGAACGCACAGATACGCAGTATTTT.

About this clone: Only one base separates this from a far larger clonotype, so it likely reflects a read error. This sample also contains other DNA sequences that code for the same CDR3. The rearrangement uses TRBV29-1 and TRBJ2-7; D tentatively reads TRBD1 or TRBD2 (6 bases each). The CDR3 runs to 13 residues. Germline V CDR1 and CDR2: SQVTM, ANQGSEA. CDR3: CSGGGGRNYEQYF. The CDR3 DNA is TGCAGTGGTGGTGGGGGGCGGAACTACGAGCAGTACTTC.

Here the CDR3 DNA reads TGTGCCAGTAGTGTGGACAGTACTAACTATGGCTACACCTTC. Its translation: CASSVDSTNYGYTF. This chain joins TRBV19 and TRBJ1-2; maybe TRBD1 (6 bases). The CDR3 covers 14 residues. Germline V gene lookup returns CDR1 LNHDA and CDR2 SQIVND (reference sequence). Trimming removed 5 bases from V and 0 bases from J, with 10 bases in between.

The J gene is TRBJ2-1, the V gene TRBV19; D gene ambiguous. The CDR3 runs 12 residues. CDR1 is LNHDA, CDR2 SQIVND, per germline (reference sequence). With 3 bases removed from V and 9 bases from J, the gap between germline ends came to 9 bases. CDR3 sequence (DNA): TGTGCCAGTAGTATCTCCCGGAGTGAGCAGTTCTTC. Amino acids: CASSISRSEQFF.

The chain has TRBV5-4 and TRBJ2-3, with TRBD2 as a possible D gene (5 bases). The CDR3 sequence is 15 residues long. Trimming took off 4 bases at V and 1 base at J, with 13 bases between the two ends. CDR1 is SGHNT, CDR2 YYREEE, per germline (reference sequence). The DNA of the CDR3 is TGTGCCAGCAGCACCGTTGGGGAGCGCACAGATACGCAGTATTTT. Translation gives CASSTVGERTDTQYF.

Ten or more counts support this clone. The chain joins TRBV20-1 to TRBJ2-5; tentatively, D is TRBD2 (5 bases). The germline V gene encodes CDR1 DFQATT and CDR2 SNEGSKA (reference sequence). The CDR3 has 11 amino acids. V was clipped by 6 bases and J by 5 bases, with 10 bases between them. CDR3 loop: CSARTVETQYF. In DNA, the CDR3 is TGCAGTGCGAGGACTGTGGAGACCCAGTACTTC.

The chain couples TRBV7-9 to TRBJ1-4; 9 bases map to TRBD1. V lost 5 bases and J lost 7; bases outside the gene matches: 17. Germline-derived CDR1 and CDR2 are SEHNR and FQNEAQ (reference sequence). This CDR3 has 18 residues. CDR3: CASSAPGQGIEGFEKLFF. The CDR3 DNA follows: TGTGCCAGCAGCGCGCCGGGACAGGGTATAGAGGGTTTTGAAAAACTGTTTTTT.

The chain has TRBV6-5 and TRBJ2-7; tentatively, D is TRBD2 (6 bases). This CDR3 is built from 13 residues. Germline CDR1 MNHEY, CDR2 SVGAGI. V was shortened by 5 bases and J by 7 bases, with 15 bases between the two germline ends. CDR3 sequence reads: CASSDAGTSEQYF. CDR3 DNA: TGTGCCAGCAGTGACGCTGGGACTTCGGAGCAGTACTTC.